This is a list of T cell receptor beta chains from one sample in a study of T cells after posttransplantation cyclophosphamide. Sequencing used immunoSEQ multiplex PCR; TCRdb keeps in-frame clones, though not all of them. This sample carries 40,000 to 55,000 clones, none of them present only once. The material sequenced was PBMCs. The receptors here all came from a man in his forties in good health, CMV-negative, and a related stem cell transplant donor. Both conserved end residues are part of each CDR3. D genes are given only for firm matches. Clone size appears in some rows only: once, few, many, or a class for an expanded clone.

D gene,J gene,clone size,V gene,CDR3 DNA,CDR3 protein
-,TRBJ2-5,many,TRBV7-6,TGTGCCAGCAGCCCCGCTGGAGTAGCGGCTAGAGAGACCCAGTACTTC,CASSPAGVAARETQYF
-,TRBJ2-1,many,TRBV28,TGTGCCAGCAGCCCCACAGGGATCTACAATGAGCAGTTCTTC,CASSPTGIYNEQFF
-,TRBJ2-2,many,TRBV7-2,TGTGCCAGCAGCTTCAGATCTGCCGGGGAGCTGTTTTTT,CASSFRSAGELFF
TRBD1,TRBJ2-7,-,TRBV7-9,TGTGCCAGCAGTTTAGCCTCGAGACAGGGGCCCCTCTACGAGCAGTACTTC,CASSLASRQGPLYEQYF
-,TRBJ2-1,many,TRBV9,TGTGCCAGCAGCGTAGTAAAAGGGGCGATCGGTCCATACAATGAGCAGTTCTTC,CASSVVKGAIGPYNEQFF
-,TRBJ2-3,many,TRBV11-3,TGTGCCAGCAGCTTAGGCCTGACCGGGAGTAAGGATACGCAGTATTTT,CASSLGLTGSKDTQYF
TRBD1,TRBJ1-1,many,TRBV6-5,TGTGCCAGCAGGACAGGGGGCCGGGCTGAAGCTTTCTTT,CASRTGGRAEAFF
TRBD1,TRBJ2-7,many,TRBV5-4,TGTGCCAGCAGCACTCCCGGGACAGGGGCCTACGAGCAGTACTTC,CASSTPGTGAYEQYF
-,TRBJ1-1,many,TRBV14,TGTGCCAGCAGCCAGGGTCGGGGCACTGAAGCTTTCTTT,CASSQGRGTEAFF
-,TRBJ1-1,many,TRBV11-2,TGTGCCAGCAGCTTAGAAGAGGGTCTGAACACTGAAGCTTTCTTT,CASSLEEGLNTEAFF
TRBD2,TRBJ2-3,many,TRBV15,TGTGCCACCAGCAGGGGGGGACTAGCGGGAGCTGGCACAGATACGCAGTATTTT,CATSRGGLAGAGTDTQYF
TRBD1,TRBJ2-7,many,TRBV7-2,TGTGCCAGCAGCTTCGGACAGGGACCTTCCTACGAGCAGTACTTC,CASSFGQGPSYEQYF
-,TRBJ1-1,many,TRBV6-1,TGTGCCAGCAGTGGTACTGGCCCCGGGGGTACTGAAGCTTTCTTT,CASSGTGPGGTEAFF
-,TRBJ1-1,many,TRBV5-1,TGCGCCAGCAGCTTGGGGTACAGGGAGAACACTGAAGCTTTCTTT,CASSLGYRENTEAFF
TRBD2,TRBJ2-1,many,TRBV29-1,TGCAGCGCTGTGACTAGCGGGATCTACAATGAGCAGTTCTTC,CSAVTSGIYNEQFF
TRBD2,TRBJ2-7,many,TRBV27,TGTGCCAGCACCCACCTAGCTAGCGGGAGGTACGAGCAGTACTTC,CASTHLASGRYEQYF
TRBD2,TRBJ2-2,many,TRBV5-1,TGCGCCAGCAGCTTGCCCGGATCGGGAGGGAACACCGGGGAGCTGTTTTTT,CASSLPGSGGNTGELFF
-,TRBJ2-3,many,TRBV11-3,TGTGCCAGCAGCTTAGGCATCCGGAGCACAGATACGCAGTATTTT,CASSLGIRSTDTQYF
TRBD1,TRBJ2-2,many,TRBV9,TGTGCCAGCAGCGGGGGACAGGGGAGCTTCGGGGAGCTGTTTTTT,CASSGGQGSFGELFF
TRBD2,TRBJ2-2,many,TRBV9,TGTGCCAGCAGCGTAGGACTAGCGGAGAACACCGGGGAGCTGTTTTTT,CASSVGLAENTGELFF
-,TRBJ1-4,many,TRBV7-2,TGTGCCAGCAGCGACCGTCGGGCAGGGCTCGGGGAAAAACTGTTTTTT,CASSDRRAGLGEKLFF
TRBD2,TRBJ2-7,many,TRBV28,TGTGCCAGCAGCGTCGCCAAGCGGGGTTCCTACGAGCAGTACTTC,CASSVAKRGSYEQYF
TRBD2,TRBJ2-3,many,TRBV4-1,TGCGCCAGCAGCCAAGTGCCCTGGGCTAGCGGGAGAACAGATACGCAGTATTTT,CASSQVPWASGRTDTQYF
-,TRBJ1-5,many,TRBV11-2,TGTGCCAGCAGCTCGGGGGGGTTCTTAATGGATCAGCCCCAGCATTTT,CASSSGGFLMDQPQHF
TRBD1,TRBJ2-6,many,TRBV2,TGTGCCAGCAGGGGACAGGGGGCTGGGGCCAACGTCCTGACTTTC,CASRGQGAGANVLTF
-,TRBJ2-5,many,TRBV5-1,TGCGCCAGCAGCTTAGGCCCCGTCGGGAGCGGGCAAGAGACCCAGTACTTC,CASSLGPVGSGQETQYF
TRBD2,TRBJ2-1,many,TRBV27,TGTGCCAGCAGAGACCCTAGCGGGAGATCCTACAATGAGCAGTTCTTC,CASRDPSGRSYNEQFF
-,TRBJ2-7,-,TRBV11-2,TGTGCCAGCAGCTTAATTGGTAGCGTGAACTACGAGCAGTACTTC,CASSLIGSVNYEQYF
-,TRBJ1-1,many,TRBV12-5,TGTGCTAGTGGTTTGGGACTAGGTGACACTGAAGCTTTCTTT,CASGLGLGDTEAFF
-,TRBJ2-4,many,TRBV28,TGTGCCAGCAGTCCTCCCAGACTAGCCAAAAACATTCAGTACTTC,CASSPPRLAKNIQYF
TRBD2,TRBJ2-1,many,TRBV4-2,TGTGCCAGCAGCCCGATTCCGGGACTAGCGGGAGAAGAAAGAGTATACAATGAGCAGTTCTTC,CASSPIPGLAGEERVYNEQFF
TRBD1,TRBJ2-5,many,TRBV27,TGTGCCAGCAGTTCCCCAGGGGGCGCAGGGAAGACCCAGTACTTC,CASSSPGGAGKTQYF
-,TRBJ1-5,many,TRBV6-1,TGTGCTGTTGGCGTCATGAACTATAATCAGCCCCAGCATTTT,CAVGVMNYNQPQHF
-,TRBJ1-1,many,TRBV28,TGTGCCAGCAGACCACCGCGGTTTGGTAGGAACACTGAAGCTTTCTTT,CASRPPRFGRNTEAFF
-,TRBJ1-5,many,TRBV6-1,TGTGCCACCAAACCCCCAGATAGCAATCAGCCCCAGCATTTT,CATKPPDSNQPQHF
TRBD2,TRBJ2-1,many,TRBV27,TGTGCCAGCAGTTTCGGGGTAGCGGGGGATTTCTCCTACAATGAGCAGTTCTTC,CASSFGVAGDFSYNEQFF
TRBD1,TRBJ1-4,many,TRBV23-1,TGCGCCAGCCGTACAGGGGGGAGGACCAATGAAAAACTGTTTTTT,CASRTGGRTNEKLFF
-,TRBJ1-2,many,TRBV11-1,TGTGCCAGCAGCTTAGCGCAGGGTAGCGGCTACACCTTC,CASSLAQGSGYTF
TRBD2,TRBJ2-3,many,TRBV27,TGTGCCAGCAGCCTAGCGGGAGGGTATGGAGATACGCAGTATTTT,CASSLAGGYGDTQYF
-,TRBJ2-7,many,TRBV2,TGTGCCAGCAGTGAATTCAGGGGCCCTCAATACGAGCAGTACTTC,CASSEFRGPQYEQYF
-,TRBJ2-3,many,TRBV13,TGTGCCAGCAGCTTAGTAGGGAGGAGAACAGATACGCAGTATTTT,CASSLVGRRTDTQYF
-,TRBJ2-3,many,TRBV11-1,TGTGCCAGCAGCTTAACGGGAACCAATTGGGGGGCAGATACGCAGTATTTT,CASSLTGTNWGADTQYF
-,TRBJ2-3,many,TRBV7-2,TGTGCCAGCAGCTCTCGGCAGGGTAGCACAGATACGCAGTATTTT,CASSSRQGSTDTQYF
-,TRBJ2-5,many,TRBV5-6,TGTGCCAGCAACCACAGGGCTGGTAGGGGGGAGACCCAGTACTTC,CASNHRAGRGETQYF
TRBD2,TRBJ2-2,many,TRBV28,TGTGCCAGCAGTTTAGGCGGGAGGGCCGGGGAGCTGTTTTTT,CASSLGGRAGELFF
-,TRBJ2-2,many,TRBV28,TGTGCCAGCAGTTTTTGGGGGGTGGGGAACACCGGGGAGCTGTTTTTT,CASSFWGVGNTGELFF
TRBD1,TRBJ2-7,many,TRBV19,TGTGCCAGTAGTATCTCCGGGACAGCCTACGAGCAGTACTTC,CASSISGTAYEQYF
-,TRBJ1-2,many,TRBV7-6,TGTGCCAGCAGCTTAGCGACAGGCGACTCCCTCTACACCTTC,CASSLATGDSLYTF
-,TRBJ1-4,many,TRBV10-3,TGTGCCATCACCGCCGGGGAGAATGAAAAACTGTTTTTT,CAITAGENEKLFF
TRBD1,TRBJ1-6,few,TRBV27,TGTGCCAGCAGCGGACAGGGGAATTCACCCCTCCACTTT,CASSGQGNSPLHF
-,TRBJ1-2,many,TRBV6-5,TGTGCCAGCAGACTCGCGGGGGCTCATGGCTACACCTTC,CASRLAGAHGYTF
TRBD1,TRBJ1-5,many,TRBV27,TGTGCCAGCAGTAGCACAGGGGACGGTCAGCCCCAGCATTTT,CASSSTGDGQPQHF
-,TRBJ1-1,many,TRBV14,TGTGCCAGCAGCCCCCGCGGAGGGTACACTGAAGCTTTCTTT,CASSPRGGYTEAFF
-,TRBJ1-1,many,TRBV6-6,TGTGCCAGCAGTTACCCCCGTGAACTTAACACTGAAGCTTTCTTT,CASSYPRELNTEAFF
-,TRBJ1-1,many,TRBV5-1,TGCGCCAGCAGCGGTGGAGTGAACACTGAAGCTTTCTTT,CASSGGVNTEAFF
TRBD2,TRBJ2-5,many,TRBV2,TGTGCCAGCAGTGCTTGGGCGGGAGAAGAGGTGACCCAGTACTTC,CASSAWAGEEVTQYF
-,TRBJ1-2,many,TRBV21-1,TGTGCCAGCAGCAAAGCGCGCAGAGGAGTAAATGGCTACACCTTC,CASSKARRGVNGYTF